The next 7 T cell receptor beta chains were all read from a single sample in a study of shared clonotypes between healthy human individuals (dated by TCRdb to 2018 to 2021). Library creation used the immunoSEQ multiplex PCR assay. Imported from immuneACCESS, the table was reduced by TCRdb to in-frame sequences with V and J called. These copies leave out some clones; in studies compared against another copy, an unresolved V gene accounts for under half, and the cause of the remainder is not known. The sample profile shows a few hundred thousand clones; around 67% of them were found once. The ten largest clones add up to about 10% of the sample. The specimen was memory CD4+ T cells sorted from blood. Reading the label with the study, this specimen's cell subset or site is: CD45RA-negative fraction. These receptors all stem from a man aged 25-45 years in good health.

The rearrangement uses TRBV5-1 and TRBJ1-3; D gene unclear. The germline V and J ends were trimmed by 4 bases and 0 bases, with 8 bases remaining between them. CDR3 length equals 14 residues. The V gene's germline CDR1 is SGHRS and CDR2 YFSETQ. CDR3 sequence: CASSPGISGNTIYF. CDR3 nucleotides: TGCGCCAGCAGCCCGGGGATCTCTGGAAACACCATATATTTT.

The chain combines TRBV29-1 with TRBJ1-1; perhaps TRBD1 as D (6 bases). The germline V gene has CDR1 SQVTM and CDR2 ANQGSEA. Between the trimmed V and J ends, which lost 4 bases and 3 bases, there was a span of 15 bases. The CDR3 runs 14 residues. Here the CDR3 DNA reads TGCAGCGTTGTTAGGCAGGGGTTCGACACTGAAGCTTTCTTT. It codes for CSVVRQGFDTEAFF.

This rearrangement joins TRBV2 to TRBJ1-2; weak D call: TRBD1 (5 bases). The CDR3 runs 13 residues. Deletions cut 7 bases from V and 6 bases from J, with 15 bases between. CDR1 is SNHLY, CDR2 FYNNEI, per germline. The CDR3, as DNA: TGTGCCAGCAAACAGGTTCGGAGTGATGGCTACACCTTC. Translation: CASKQVRSDGYTF.

This clone has a single count. This chain links TRBV5-4 with TRBJ2-1, with TRBD2 as a possible D gene (6 bases). The germline V gene has CDR1 SGHNT and CDR2 YYREEE (reference sequence). The length of the CDR3 is 13 residues. Trimming stripped 9 bases from V and 0 bases from J, with 10 bases between. CDR3 sequence reads: CATGGRSYNEQFF. The CDR3 DNA is TGTGCCACCGGGGGACGCTCCTACAATGAGCAGTTCTTC.

CDR3 DNA: TGTGCCAGCAGTTTCCTGACAGGGATCAATCAGCCCCAGCATTTT. Protein product: CASSFLTGINQPQHF. The chain is built from TRBV28 and TRBJ1-5; 7 nucleotides match TRBD1. The CDR3 is made up of 15 amino acids. V shed 3 bases and J 3 bases; nucleotides not matched to a gene: 5. Germline values: CDR1 MDHEN, CDR2 SYDVKM. The full variable domain, in which reference TRBV28 and TRBJ1-5 provide the parts outside the CDR3, is DVKVTQSSRYLVKRTGEKVFLECVQDMDHENMFWYRQDPGLGLRLIYFSYDVKMKEKGDIPEGYSVSREKKERFSLILESASTNQTSMYLCASSFLTGINQPQHFGDGTRLSIL.

The gene calls are TRBV5-1 and TRBJ2-5; the D gene is possibly TRBD1 (8 bases). There are 15 residues in the CDR3. Trimming stripped 6 bases from V and 4 bases from J, with 19 bases between. The V gene's germline CDR1 is SGHRS and CDR2 YFSETQ. The CDR3 loop reads CASNTQGEGTETQYF. The CDR3 DNA follows: TGCGCCAGCAACACACAGGGGGAGGGCACAGAGACCCAGTACTTC.

This clone came up a few times. The chain has TRBV6-1 and TRBJ1-1; possible D gene TRBD1, 5 bases. Trimming took off 6 bases at V and 3 bases at J, with 8 bases between the two ends. This CDR3 has 12 amino acids. Germline CDR1 is MNHNS and CDR2 is SASEGT. For the CDR3, the DNA is TGTGCCAGCAGGGAGGGACACACTGAAGCTTTCTTT. Amino acid sequence: CASREGHTEAFF.